Below, 27 T cell receptor beta chains from the same sample are listed, as sequenced in a study of cytomegalovirus exposure and HLA in healthy donors. TCRdb keeps only in-frame clones here, not all; method: immunoSEQ multiplex PCR. Among under 65,000 clones listed, approximately 95% were seen once. Sequencing input: PBMCs. The receptor set was obtained from a woman in her late teens or twenties in good health and CMV-seropositive.

This chain links TRBV30 with TRBJ2-2; no clear D gene. V was trimmed by 4 bases and J by 1 base, leaving 4 bases between them. CDR1 is GTSNPN, CDR2 SVGIG, per germline (reference sequence). The CDR3 sequence is 12 residues long. CDR3 amino acids: CAWNRNTGELFF. The CDR3 bases are TGTGCCTGGAATCGGAACACCGGGGAGCTGTTTTTT.

V is TRBV25-1 and J is TRBJ1-1; 9 bases are shared with TRBD1. Germline values: CDR1 MGHDK, CDR2 SYGVNS. V dropped 2 bases and J dropped 1; count of bases not matched to a gene: 2. The CDR3 totals 15 residues. The chain's CDR3 is CASSEPGQGNTEAFF. CDR3 DNA: TGTGCCAGCAGTGAACCGGGACAGGGGAACACTGAAGCTTTCTTT.

V and J are TRBV19 and TRBJ1-1; TRBD1 might be the D (5 bases). V gave up 3 bases and J gave up 0 bases, with 14 bases separating them. Germline values: CDR1 LNHDA, CDR2 SQIVND (reference sequence). CDR3 length equals 16 residues. CDR3 bases: TGTGCCAGTAGTATGAGACAGCTTTCCATGAACACTGAAGCTTTCTTT. Protein: CASSMRQLSMNTEAFF.

The chain carries TRBV15 and TRBJ1-1; TRBD1 agrees at 7 bases. The trim removed 0 bases at V and 4 bases at J, leaving 5 bases unmatched. The V gene's germline CDR1 is LNHNV and CDR2 YYDKDF (reference sequence). This CDR3 is 15 amino acids long. CDR3 region: CATSRDLAGGTEAFF. DNA for the CDR3: TGTGCCACCAGCAGAGATTTGGCAGGGGGCACTGAAGCTTTCTTT.

The chain carries TRBV9 and TRBJ2-2; 12 bases are a match to TRBD2. V dropped 4 bases and J dropped 3; count of bases not matched to a gene: 4. Germline-derived CDR1 and CDR2 are SGDLS and YYNGEE. This CDR3 contains 16 residues. The CDR3 DNA is TGTGCCAGCAGCCCCCGACTAGCGGGAGACACCGGGGAGCTGTTTTTT. Translated: CASSPRLAGDTGELFF.

The chain is built from TRBV14 and TRBJ1-1; D may be TRBD1 (5 bases). The V end lost 7 bases, the J end lost 5 bases, and 14 bases lay between the germline ends. Germline CDR1 SGHDN, CDR2 FVKESK. This CDR3 is built from 13 residues. The CDR3 sequence: CASTLARGTEAFF. The CDR3 nucleotides read TGTGCCAGCACCCTCGCCCGGGGGACTGAAGCTTTCTTT.

As for this clone: A junction end diverges from the germline sequence, so it may reflect a read error. The CDR3 nucleotides read TGTGCTAGCAGCTTACTTGCGGGGGGGCCAACAGATACGCAGTATTTT. Protein sequence: CASSLLAGGPTDTQYF. This chain links TRBV7-7 with TRBJ2-3; 9 bases line up with TRBD2. The CDR3 has 16 amino acids. The germline V gene has CDR1 SSHAT and CDR2 FNYEAQ (reference sequence).

The chain carries TRBV10-3 and TRBJ1-2; D might be TRBD1 (5 bases). The CDR3 has 16 amino acids. V was trimmed by 5 bases and J by 7 bases, leaving 23 bases between them. CDR1 is ENHRY and CDR2 is SYGVKD in the germline V gene. The CDR3 loop reads CAISPLNPAGRGGYTF. Here the CDR3 DNA reads TGTGCCATCAGTCCGCTAAATCCGGCTGGGAGGGGTGGCTACACCTTC.

The chain couples TRBV19 to TRBJ1-2, with D uncertain. Between the trimmed V and J ends, which lost 7 bases and 4 bases, there was a span of 22 bases. The germline gives CDR1 LNHDA, CDR2 SQIVND (reference sequence). The CDR3 is 16 amino acids. CDR3 amino acids: CASIPNPNRYGYGYTF. CDR3 coding DNA: TGTGCCAGTATTCCGAATCCTAATCGCTACGGCTATGGCTACACCTTC.

The chain couples TRBV9 to TRBJ1-2; D is uncertain. Germline V gives CDR1 SGDLS, CDR2 YYNGEE. With 1 base removed from V and 0 bases from J, the gap between germline ends came to 10 bases. This CDR3 comprises 15 residues. The CDR3 here is CASSVFKSPNYGYTF. The CDR3 bases are TGTGCCAGCAGCGTATTTAAGAGCCCTAACTATGGCTACACCTTC.

This chain uses TRBV2 with TRBJ1-2; TRBD1 matches at 7 bases. The germline gives CDR1 SNHLY, CDR2 FYNNEI. The junction had 18 bases not matched to a gene; V was cut back by 9 bases and J by 8 bases. The CDR3 runs 15 residues. In nucleotides, the CDR3 is TGTGCCAGTAGACCGTTTACAGGGGAAGGGATCGGCTACACCTTC. Amino acids: CASRPFTGEGIGYTF.

The chain couples TRBV23-1 to TRBJ2-7; 7 bases fit TRBD1. TRBV23-1 is assigned to the ORF class and has an uncertain function. The trim removed 3 bases at V and 6 bases at J, leaving 5 bases unmatched. This CDR3 has 13 residues. CDR3 residues: CASSHLNRGEQYF. The CDR3 region has the DNA TGCGCCAGCAGTCATCTAAACAGGGGCGAGCAGTACTTC.

This clone occurred once. One junction end disagrees with the germline gene, perhaps due to a read error. The chain combines TRBV7-7 with TRBJ2-5; 10 bases map to TRBD1. The CDR3 has 15 amino acids. Per the germline V gene, CDR1 is SSHAT and CDR2 is FNYEAQ (reference sequence). The CDR3 spells CASSQRDRGKETQYF. The CDR3 DNA reads as TGTGCTAGCAGCCAGCGGGACAGGGGAAAAGAGACCCAGTACTTC.

This chain connects TRBV5-1 to TRBJ2-7; 9 bases fit TRBD2. The V segment lost 0 bases and the J segment 2 bases; nucleotides outside the gene matches: 3. The CDR3 length is 15 residues. Germline CDR1 reads SGHRS; CDR2 reads YFSETQ. The CDR3 is CASSLDASGAYEQYF. CDR3 nucleotide sequence: TGCGCCAGCAGCTTGGATGCTAGCGGGGCCTACGAGCAGTACTTC.

The chain couples TRBV28 to TRBJ1-4; 11 bases match TRBD1. The CDR3 has 17 amino acids. Germline values: CDR1 MDHEN, CDR2 SYDVKM. Losses at the gene ends were 0 bases for V and 7 bases for J; bases not matched to a gene: 7. The CDR3 sequence: CASSLWFTGQGGEKLFF. The CDR3 coding sequence is TGTGCCAGCAGTTTATGGTTTACGGGACAGGGGGGTGAAAAACTGTTTTTT.

V is TRBV6-5 and J is TRBJ1-1, with D possibly TRBD1 on 6 matching bases. Trimming took off 0 bases at V and 8 bases at J, with 7 bases between the two ends. Germline V lookup: CDR1 MNHEY, CDR2 SVGAGI. This CDR3 is 12 amino acids long. For the CDR3, the DNA is TGTGCCAGCAGTTACTCAACAGGGGAAGCTTTCTTT. Translated, it gives CASSYSTGEAFF.

This chain uses TRBV19 with TRBJ2-3, with a possible D match to TRBD1 (5 bases). V shed 3 bases and J shed 3 bases, with 7 bases lying between them. Germline CDR1 LNHDA, CDR2 SQIVND (reference sequence). The CDR3 has 13 amino acids. The CDR3 DNA reads as TGTGCCAGTAGTATGTCAGGGACAGATACGCAGTATTTT. Amino acids: CASSMSGTDTQYF.

CDR3 sequence reads: CASSGGPKDTQYF. The CDR3 coding sequence is TGTGCCAGCAGCGGAGGGCCAAAAGATACGCAGTATTTT. The chain combines TRBV11-2 with TRBJ2-3; D perhaps matches TRBD2 (6 bases). This CDR3 has 13 residues. Trimming cost V 5 bases and J 5 bases, with 11 bases left between them. Germline V gene sequence: CDR1 SGHAT, CDR2 FQNNGV.

The chain carries TRBV28 and TRBJ2-7, with 10 bases fitting TRBD2. The germline CDR1 and CDR2 sequences are MDHEN and SYDVKM. The CDR3 runs to 15 residues. J lost 5 bases, V lost 6 bases, and 10 bases had no gene match. CDR3 sequence (DNA): TGTGCCAGCAGAGTGGAAAGCGGGAGGGACAACGAGCAGTACTTC. As protein: CASRVESGRDNEQYF.

This rearrangement joins TRBV9 to TRBJ2-7; D is perhaps TRBD2 (5 bases). Germline V lookup: CDR1 SGDLS, CDR2 YYNGEE. The CDR3 is 16 residues long. The germline V and J ends were trimmed by 3 bases and 5 bases, with 21 bases remaining between them. This CDR3 reads CASSGSAGGSLHEQYF. The CDR3 bases are TGTGCCAGCAGCGGATCCGCTGGCGGGTCCCTACACGAGCAGTACTTC.

The V and J genes are TRBV28 and TRBJ1-2; no reliable D call. The CDR3 totals 15 residues. Germline CDR1 is MDHEN and CDR2 is SYDVKM. V was cut by 3 bases and J by 0 bases, with 11 bases left in between. CDR3: CASSFGREANYGYTF. The CDR3 nucleotides read TGTGCCAGCAGTTTTGGGAGGGAAGCTAACTATGGCTACACCTTC.

The chain couples TRBV6-5 to TRBJ1-4; 8 positions match TRBD1. CDR3 size: 14 residues. Germline values: CDR1 MNHEY, CDR2 SVGAGI. With V trimmed by 5 bases and J by 8 bases, 7 bases remained unmatched. This chain's CDR3 is CASSIGTGGEKLFF. CDR3 nucleotides: TGTGCCAGCAGTATCGGGACAGGCGGCGAAAAACTGTTTTTT.

J is TRBJ1-1 and V is TRBV19; 7 nucleotides agree with TRBD1. V lost 4 bases to trimming and J lost 3 bases; unmatched junction nucleotides: 2. This CDR3 is 13 amino acids long. Germline CDR1 is LNHDA and CDR2 is SQIVND (reference sequence). Here the CDR3 reads CASSTTGDTEAFF. In DNA, the CDR3 is TGTGCCAGTAGTACTACAGGGGACACTGAAGCTTTCTTT.

The V gene is TRBV7-9, the J gene TRBJ2-7, with 10 nucleotides matching TRBD1. Trimming cost V 5 bases and J 0 bases; bases outside gene matches: 10. Germline V lookup: CDR1 SEHNR, CDR2 FQNEAQ (reference sequence). There are 17 residues in the CDR3. The CDR3 coding sequence is TGTGCCAGCAGCACGGGACAGGGGCTTTATGGCTCCTACGAGCAGTACTTC. Protein product: CASSTGQGLYGSYEQYF.

The chain uses TRBV9 and TRBJ1-1, with D perhaps TRBD1 (6 bases). CDR3 length: 13 residues. Trimming removed 4 bases from V and 8 bases from J, with 15 bases in between. Germline loops: CDR1 SGDLS, CDR2 YYNGEE. The CDR3: CASSPWTDREAFF. CDR3 sequence (DNA): TGTGCCAGCAGCCCTTGGACAGATAGGGAAGCTTTCTTT.

The sample holds one count of this clone. The genes are TRBV7-2 and TRBJ2-7; D possibly corresponds to TRBD2 (6 bases). This CDR3 is built from 17 residues. CDR1 SGHTA and CDR2 FQGNSA come from the germline V gene. V dropped 3 bases and J dropped 4 bases, with 22 bases sitting between them. CDR3 amino acids: CASSFSGSRTNPYEQYF. CDR3 sequence (DNA): TGTGCCAGCAGCTTTTCGGGGTCCCGGACTAACCCATACGAGCAGTACTTC. The variable domain in full, completed from reference TRBV7-2 and TRBJ2-7, reads GAGVSQSPSNKVTEKGKDVELRCDPISGHTALYWYRQSLGQGLEFLIYFQGNSAPDKSGLPSDRFSAERTGGSVSTLTIQRTQQEDSAVYLCASSFSGSRTNPYEQYFGPGTRLTVT.

The chain links TRBV5-1 to TRBJ2-7; a weak D match, TRBD2 (7 bases). The germline gives CDR1 SGHRS, CDR2 YFSETQ. CDR3 size: 13 residues. The ends were cut back, 7 bases at V and 4 bases at J, with 15 bases in the middle. The CDR3 DNA reads as TGCGCCAGCGGGACACCCGGGGGGTACGAGCAGTACTTC. Residues: CASGTPGGYEQYF.